This passage covers 27 T cell receptor beta chains from one sample sequenced in a study of T cells in localized non-small cell lung cancer. Method: immunoSEQ multiplex PCR; TCRdb's copy keeps in-frame clones and lacks some. This sample yields 25,000 to 30,000 clones, of which 75% to 85% are seen a single time; roughly 4.5% belongs to the top ten. The material was peripheral blood, obtained before any cancer treatment. These receptors originate from a woman between 35 and 70 years old with stage I lung adenocarcinoma.

The chain recombines TRBV6-1 with TRBJ1-1; D unclear. Germline CDR1 MNHNS, CDR2 SASEGT. The germline V and J ends were trimmed by 6 bases and 0 bases, with 11 bases remaining between them. The CDR3 spans 14 residues. Written as DNA, the CDR3 is TGTGCCAGCAGGAAGGGAGTTTTGAACACTGAAGCTTTCTTT. Protein: CASRKGVLNTEAFF.

The table lists this clone with a few counts. The gene calls are TRBV4-3 and TRBJ2-1; weak D call: TRBD2 (5 bases). V shed 2 bases and J shed 0 bases, with 8 bases lying between them. The CDR3 has 15 residues. Germline loops: CDR1 LGHNA, CDR2 YSLEER. CDR3 in amino acids: CASSQSTSSYNEQFF. The CDR3 DNA reads as TGCGCCAGCAGCCAAAGTACTAGCTCCTACAATGAGCAGTTCTTC.

This clone was counted a single time. The chain joins TRBV2 to TRBJ2-3, with D hard to call. Between the trimmed V and J ends, which lost 6 bases and 6 bases, there was a span of 13 bases. The CDR3 consists of 13 residues. Germline loops: CDR1 SNHLY, CDR2 FYNNEI. The CDR3 is CASSILHSDTQYF. The CDR3 DNA is TGTGCCAGCAGCATTCTCCATTCGGATACGCAGTATTTT.

The gene calls are TRBV6-4 and TRBJ1-1; a weak D match, TRBD1 (5 bases). Germline V lookup: CDR1 MRHNA, CDR2 SNTAGT. The CDR3 has 11 amino acids. V was shortened by 3 bases and J by 14 bases, with 13 bases between the two germline ends. The CDR3: CASSDGLGVFF. The CDR3, as DNA: TGTGCCAGCAGTGATGGGTTGGGGGTATTCTTT.

This chain uses TRBV7-8 with TRBJ2-7; D not resolved. The V end lost 6 bases, the J end lost 3 bases, and 18 bases lay between the germline ends. The CDR3 is made up of 15 amino acids. Germline CDR1 is SGHVS and CDR2 is FQNEAQ. This CDR3 is CASRLSPQIGYEQYF. The CDR3 region has the DNA TGTGCCAGCAGACTTAGTCCACAGATCGGCTACGAGCAGTACTTC.

The V call is TRBV7-9, the J call TRBJ2-2, with TRBD2 as a possible D gene (6 bases). The germline V gene has CDR1 SEHNR and CDR2 FQNEAQ (reference sequence). The CDR3 covers 16 residues. The V end lost 2 bases, the J end lost 3 bases, and 13 bases lay between the germline ends. CDR3 nucleotides: TGTGCCAGCAGCTTACTCCCTGCGGGACACACCGGGGAGCTGTTTTTT. As protein: CASSLLPAGHTGELFF.

The CDR3 nucleotides are TGTGCCAGCAGCCAAGATGGGGGGGGATCCTACAATGAGCAGTTCTTC. Its protein is CASSQDGGGSYNEQFF. The V gene is TRBV4-2, the J gene TRBJ2-1, with TRBD2 identical over 7 bases. The trim removed 0 bases at V and 1 base at J, leaving 3 bases unmatched. Per germline, CDR1 LGHNA and CDR2 YNFKEQ. This CDR3 has 16 residues.

The chain's CDR3 is CASTGQTNTEAFF. The CDR3 DNA reads as TGTGCCAGCACCGGACAGACGAACACTGAAGCTTTCTTT. The gene calls are TRBV6-1 and TRBJ1-1; the D gene is possibly TRBD1 (6 bases). CDR1 and CDR2 (germline): MNHNS, SASEGT. There are 13 residues in the CDR3. With 7 bases removed from V and 1 base from J, the gap between germline ends came to 10 bases.

This chain uses TRBV4-3 with TRBJ2-7; 7 nucleotides align to TRBD2. CDR1 is LGHNA and CDR2 is YSLEER in the germline V gene. The CDR3 sequence is 17 residues long. J lost 0 bases, V lost 0 bases, and 8 bases had no gene match. In nucleotides, the CDR3 is TGCGCCAGCAGCCAAGATGCGGGGGACTGGCTCTCCTACGAGCAGTACTTC. Its translation: CASSQDAGDWLSYEQYF.

J is TRBJ2-1 and V is TRBV27, with 7 bases lining up with TRBD1. This CDR3 is built from 13 residues. CDR1 is MNHEY and CDR2 is SMNVEV in the germline V gene (reference sequence). V was pared by 6 bases and J by 8 bases, with 7 bases of the junction left unmatched. CDR3: CASRRQGGHEQFF. CDR3 nucleotides: TGTGCCAGCAGGAGACAGGGTGGACATGAGCAGTTCTTC.

The rearrangement links TRBV4-1 to TRBJ1-1; D unclear. This CDR3 comprises 16 residues. From germline, CDR1 is MGHRA and CDR2 YSYEKL. The germline V and J ends were trimmed by 0 bases and 3 bases, with 14 bases remaining between them. In DNA, the CDR3 is TGCGCCAGCAGCCAAGAAACGGGCGCGGCCTACACTGAAGCTTTCTTT. It translates to CASSQETGAAYTEAFF.

The chain employs TRBV7-8 and TRBJ1-1, with D tentatively TRBD1 (5 bases). This CDR3 region has 14 residues. The germline gives CDR1 SGHVS, CDR2 FQNEAQ. V was pared by 0 bases and J by 6 bases, with 11 bases between. CDR3 DNA: TGTGCCAGCAGCTTAGCGCGTCGGGGCCCTGAAGCTTTCTTT. This encodes CASSLARRGPEAFF. Full variable domain (outside the CDR3, taken from reference TRBV7-8 and TRBJ1-1): GAGVSQSPRYKVAKRGQDVALRCDPISGHVSLFWYQQALGQGPEFLTYFQNEAQLDKSGLPSDRFFAERPEGSVSTLKIQRTQQEDSAVYLCASSLARRGPEAFFGQGTRLTVV.

The CDR3 loop is CASSLDRGSEAFF. The CDR3 coding sequence is TGTGCCAGTAGTCTTGACAGGGGATCTGAAGCTTTCTTT. The chain employs TRBV19 and TRBJ1-1; the match to TRBD1 covers 8 bases. J lost 6 bases, V lost 5 bases, and 5 bases had no gene match. The CDR3 consists of 13 residues. In germline, CDR1 is LNHDA, CDR2 SQIVND (reference sequence).

V is TRBV7-8 and J is TRBJ2-5; D uncertain. CDR1 and CDR2 (germline): SGHVS, FQNEAQ. This CDR3 spans 14 amino acids. V lost 1 base to trimming and J lost 5 bases, with 11 bases between them. CDR3 region: CASSLGLGPETQYF. The CDR3 nucleotides read TGTGCCAGCAGCTTAGGATTAGGACCTGAGACCCAGTACTTC.

The genes are TRBV27 and TRBJ2-7, with 9 bases fitting TRBD1. V shed 6 bases, J shed 3 bases, and the junction held 9 bases outside the gene matches. CDR1 is MNHEY and CDR2 is SMNVEV in the germline V gene (reference sequence). The CDR3 runs to 15 residues. The CDR3, as DNA: TGTGCCAGCAGGGCCGGGACAGGGAGGTTCTACGAGCAGTACTTC. Amino acid sequence: CASRAGTGRFYEQYF.

This chain uses TRBV29-1 with TRBJ1-5; D gene unclear. The germline CDR1 and CDR2 sequences are SQVTM and ANQGSEA. Trimming removed 5 bases at V and 4 bases at J, with 12 bases between. The CDR3 covers 13 residues. This CDR3 reads CSVRGAQNQPQHF. The DNA for the CDR3 is TGCAGCGTTAGAGGTGCTCAGAATCAGCCCCAGCATTTT.

The chain has TRBV18 and TRBJ2-2; a weak D match, TRBD2 (5 bases). Trimming stripped 6 bases from V and 0 bases from J, with 11 bases between. CDR3 size: 15 residues. Germline CDR1 and CDR2: KGHSH and LQKENI. The CDR3 nucleotides are TGTGCCAGCTCCTTGCTCGGGGCGAACACCGGGGAGCTGTTTTTT. Protein product: CASSLLGANTGELFF. Combining the CDR3 with reference TRBV18 and TRBJ2-2 gives the whole variable domain NAGVMQNPRHLVRRRGQEARLRCSPMKGHSHVYWYRQLPEEGLKFMVYLQKENIIDESGMPKERFSAEFPKEGPSILRIQQVVRGDSAAYFCASSLLGANTGELFFGEGSRLTVL.

V usage is TRBV13 and J usage is TRBJ1-3; the D gene is possibly TRBD1 (5 bases). Germline CDR1 and CDR2: PRHDT and FYEKMQ (reference sequence). The CDR3 has 15 residues. The germline V and J ends were trimmed by 6 bases and 2 bases, with 14 bases remaining between them. The CDR3 DNA reads TGTGCCAGCAGGGGGTTTGGGGGTCCTGGAAACACCATATATTTT. Translating gives CASRGFGGPGNTIYF.

The J gene is TRBJ2-6, the V gene TRBV4-1; D remains unclear. This CDR3 has 16 amino acids. V dropped 4 bases and J dropped 0 bases, with 10 bases sitting between them. Germline-derived CDR1 and CDR2 are MGHRA and YSYEKL. The CDR3 DNA sequence: TGCGCCAGCAGCCCCCCTTGGGGCTCTGGGGCCAACGTCCTGACTTTC. Translating gives CASSPPWGSGANVLTF.

This rearrangement joins TRBV2 to TRBJ1-1, with 7 bases identical to TRBD1. The CDR3 runs to 14 residues. V was clipped by 2 bases and J by 9 bases; unmatched bases: 9. Germline CDR1 is SNHLY and CDR2 is FYNNEI. This CDR3 is CASSETRGRNQAFF. CDR3 coding DNA: TGTGCCAGCAGTGAAACAAGGGGGCGGAATCAAGCTTTCTTT.

The chain employs TRBV5-1 and TRBJ2-3; 15 nucleotides line up with TRBD2. Germline V lookup: CDR1 SGHRS, CDR2 YFSETQ. V gave up 4 bases and J gave up 2 bases; unmatched junction bases: 5. The CDR3 has 17 residues. The CDR3 protein is CASSTGLAGGNTDTQYF. The CDR3 region has the DNA TGCGCCAGCAGCACGGGACTAGCGGGGGGAAACACAGATACGCAGTATTTT.

This chain links TRBV2 with TRBJ1-1; D is perhaps TRBD1 (6 bases). CDR1 is SNHLY, CDR2 FYNNEI, per germline. The CDR3 is made up of 17 amino acids. V was cut by 3 bases and J by 2 bases, with 19 bases left in between. CDR3 in amino acids: CASSDQGPRYINTEAFF. In DNA form, the CDR3 reads TGTGCCAGCAGTGATCAGGGGCCCCGCTATATCAACACTGAAGCTTTCTTT.

As to this clone: Other DNA sequences of this sample code for an identical CDR3. The chain is built from TRBV18 and TRBJ1-1; weak D call: TRBD1 (5 bases). The germline CDR1 and CDR2 sequences are KGHSH and LQKENI. This CDR3 is 11 amino acids long. The ends were cut back, 3 bases at V and 8 bases at J, with 7 bases in the middle. The DNA of the CDR3 is TGTGCCAGCTCACCGGAGGGGGAAGCTTTCTTT. It specifies CASSPEGEAFF.

The sample holds a few counts of this clone. The chain joins TRBV6-6 to TRBJ1-1; D call uncertain. Germline assignment: CDR1 MNHNY and CDR2 SVGAGI (reference sequence). The CDR3 spans 11 residues. The V gene lost 2 bases and the J gene lost 8 bases, with 6 bases spanning the gap. In DNA form, the CDR3 reads TGTGCCAGCAGTTACGTGGAAGAAGCTTTCTTT. This sequence encodes CASSYVEEAFF.

This rearrangement joins TRBV11-2 to TRBJ2-7; D remains unclear. The germline CDR1 and CDR2 sequences are SGHAT and FQNNGV. V shed 5 bases and J shed 9 bases, with 14 bases lying between them. The CDR3 sequence is 12 residues long. The CDR3 DNA sequence: TGTGCCAGCAGCATATACCAAGCCACGCAGTACTTC. Translated, it gives CASSIYQATQYF.

This clone was observed once. The V call is TRBV5-1, the J call TRBJ2-1; unclear D gene. This CDR3 is 11 amino acids long. Germline assignment: CDR1 SGHRS and CDR2 YFSETQ. V was clipped by 3 bases and J by 6 bases, with 4 bases between them. CDR3 sequence reads: CASSSSNEQFF. The CDR3, as DNA: TGCGCCAGCAGCTCGAGCAATGAGCAGTTCTTC.

The chain is built from TRBV5-5 and TRBJ1-1; unclear D gene. With 2 bases removed from V and 8 bases from J, the gap between germline ends came to 7 bases. Germline V gene lookup returns CDR1 SGHKS and CDR2 YYEKEE (reference sequence). The CDR3 has 11 amino acids. In DNA form, the CDR3 reads TGTGCCAGCAGCTTCGCGTCAGAAGCTTTCTTT. It is translated as CASSFASEAFF. Full variable domain (remainder filled in from reference TRBV5-5 and TRBJ1-1): DAGVTQSPTHLIKTRGQQVTLRCSPISGHKSVSWYQQVLGQGPQFIFQYYEKEERGRGNFPDRFSARQFPNYSSELNVNALLLGDSALYLCASSFASEAFFGQGTRLTVV.